This T cell receptor (beta chain) is drawn from a study of blood T cell repertoires in COVID-19 (dated by TCRdb to 2018 to 2021). Notes on the research overall: Samples from collaborators originated in the United States, Italy and Spain and spanned both the acute and convalescent phases of COVID-19. Deeply sampled blood TCRbeta repertoires from subjects exposed to, actively infected with, or recovered from COVID-19 were included in the dataset. A freely available public database, intended as a resource for researchers studying the immune response to SARS-CoV-2, is where the repertoires were released. HLA class I and class II types, where available, came from metadata supplied by the sample provider rather than from assay-based typing. The material from the prospective study consisted of cDNA or gDNA derived from T cells, B-cell-depleted T cells, or PBMCs. Samples came from the ongoing ImmuneRACE study (first 160 participants) plus 1,254 subjects from 6 global collaborators. Nearly every sample came with metadata listing a de-identified subject ID, COVID-19 status, age in years and sex.

TCRbeta CDR3 regions were amplified from genomic DNA by means of the immunoSEQ Assay, a bias-controlled multiplex PCR. Per the authors' processing: Within the assay, amplification of reference gene primers was used to estimate how many nucleated cells each sample contained. To quantify the absolute abundance of each unique TCRbeta CDR3 rearrangement, sequence reads were collapsed and filtered. For each sample, productive Simpson clonality was calculated as the square root of Simpson's diversity index across productive rearrangements. TCRdb's version of the immuneACCESS table is confined to in-frame rearrangements and falls short of the full clone set. An unresolved V gene accounts for under half of the shortfall where checked; the remainder is of unknown origin. Clone size and the V and J calls come from that table; the DNA yielded D and trimming. In all, the sample holds some 170,000 clones, and 85% of those were seen once. 6.2% of the sample is taken by the ten largest.

Comment on this clone: The antigen it binds to is not known. Base quality data are lacking; no much larger clone is found one base away.

V lost 5 bases and J lost 0 bases, and the count of bases not matched to a germline gene is 3. The germline V gene (reference sequence) supplies CDR1 LNHDA and CDR2 SQIVND. From its cysteine to its phenylalanine, the CDR3 spans 15 amino acids. The read is trimmed to its CDR3 DNA, 45 bases read in frame from base 1. In the prospective study, participants were about 18 to 95 years old, resided in fewer than 25 geographic areas of the United States, and were enrolled through a virtual design. In the prospective study, participants were assigned to cohorts based on the clinical history participants reported in a screening survey and a study questionnaire. Recovered participants in ImmuneRACE Cohort 3 were defined by two consecutive negative NP/OP PCR tests, clearance by a healthcare professional, or resolution of symptoms. In the prospective study, whole blood, serum and a nasopharyngeal or oropharyngeal swab were collected from each participant by mobile phlebotomists. Prospective study participants could optionally give additional blood draws and questionnaires over an approximately 2-month period. Before DNA extraction, prospective study blood samples were shipped either frozen or at room temperature.

Paper-wide results and their limitations: The quantity of clinical and demographic metadata differed by source and by participant and was supplied without curation.

The origin of this receptor is a man in his forties who had recovered from COVID-19. Sequenced input: PBMCs or T cells enriched from blood (not recorded which). Recombination connected TRBV19 to TRBJ1-3; the junction holds 8 bases that match TRBD1. Read as DNA, the sequence is TGTGCCAGTAGTTCAGGGGGCTGCTCTGGAAACACCATATATTTT. Its protein reads: CASSSGGCSGNTIYF. The full variable domain, with segments outside the CDR3 supplied by the reference TRBV19 and TRBJ1-3 proteins, appears as DGGITQSPKYLFRKEGQNVTLSCEQNLNHDAMYWYRQDPGQGLRLIYYSQIVNDFQKGDIAEGYSVSREKKESFPLTVTSAQKNPTAFYLCASSSGGCSGNTIYFGEGSWLTVV.